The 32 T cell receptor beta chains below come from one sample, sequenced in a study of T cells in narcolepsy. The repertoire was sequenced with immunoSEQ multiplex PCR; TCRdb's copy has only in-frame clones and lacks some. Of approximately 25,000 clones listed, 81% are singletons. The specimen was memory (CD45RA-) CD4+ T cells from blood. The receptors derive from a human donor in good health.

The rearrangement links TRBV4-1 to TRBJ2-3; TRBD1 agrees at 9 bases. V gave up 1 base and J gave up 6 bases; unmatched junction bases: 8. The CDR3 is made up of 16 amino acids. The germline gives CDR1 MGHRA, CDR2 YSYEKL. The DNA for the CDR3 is TGCGCCAGCAGCCAAGGTCCGGGACAGGGAGGCGATACGCAGTATTTT. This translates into CASSQGPGQGGDTQYF.

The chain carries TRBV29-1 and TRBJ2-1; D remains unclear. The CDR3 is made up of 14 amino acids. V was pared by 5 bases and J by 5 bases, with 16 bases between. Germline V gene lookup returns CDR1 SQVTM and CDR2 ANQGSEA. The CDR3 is CSVPGGSIDNEQFF. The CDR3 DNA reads TGCAGCGTTCCCGGTGGCAGCATTGACAATGAGCAGTTCTTC.

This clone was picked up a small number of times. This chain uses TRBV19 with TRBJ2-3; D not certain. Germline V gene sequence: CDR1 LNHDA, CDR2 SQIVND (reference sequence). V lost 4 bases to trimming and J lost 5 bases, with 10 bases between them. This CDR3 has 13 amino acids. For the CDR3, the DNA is TGTGCCAGTAGTAATGGGCTTGGAGATACGCAGTATTTT. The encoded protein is CASSNGLGDTQYF.

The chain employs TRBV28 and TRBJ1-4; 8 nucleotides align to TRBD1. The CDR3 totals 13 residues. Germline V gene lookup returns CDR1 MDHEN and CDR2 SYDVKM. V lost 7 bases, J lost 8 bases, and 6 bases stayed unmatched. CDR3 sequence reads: CASNQGAYEKLFF. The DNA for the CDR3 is TGTGCCAGCAATCAGGGGGCGTACGAAAAACTGTTTTTT.

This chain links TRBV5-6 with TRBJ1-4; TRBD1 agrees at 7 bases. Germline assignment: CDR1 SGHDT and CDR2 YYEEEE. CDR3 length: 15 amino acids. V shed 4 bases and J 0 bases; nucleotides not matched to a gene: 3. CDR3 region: CASSRGTATNEKLFF. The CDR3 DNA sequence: TGTGCCAGCAGCAGGGGGACAGCAACTAATGAAAAACTGTTTTTT. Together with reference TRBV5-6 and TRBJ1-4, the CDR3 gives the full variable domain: DAGVTQSPTHLIKTRGQQVTLRCSPKSGHDTVSWYQQALGQGPQFIFQYYEEEERQRGNFPDRFSGHQFPNYSSELNVNALLLGDSALYLCASSRGTATNEKLFFGSGTQLSVL.

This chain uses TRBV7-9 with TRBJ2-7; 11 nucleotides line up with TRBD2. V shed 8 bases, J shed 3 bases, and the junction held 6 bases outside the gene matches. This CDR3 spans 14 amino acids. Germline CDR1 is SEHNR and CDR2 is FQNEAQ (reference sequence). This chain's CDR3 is CASGPGTSGYEQYF. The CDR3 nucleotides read TGTGCCAGCGGACCCGGGACTAGCGGCTACGAGCAGTACTTC.

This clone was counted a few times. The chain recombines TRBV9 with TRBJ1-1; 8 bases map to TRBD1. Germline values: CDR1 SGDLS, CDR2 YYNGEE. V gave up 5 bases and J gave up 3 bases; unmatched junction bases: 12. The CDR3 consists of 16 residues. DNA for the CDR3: TGTGCCAGCAGATGCAGGGGGCCACCTCGAGACACTGAAGCTTTCTTT. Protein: CASRCRGPPRDTEAFF.

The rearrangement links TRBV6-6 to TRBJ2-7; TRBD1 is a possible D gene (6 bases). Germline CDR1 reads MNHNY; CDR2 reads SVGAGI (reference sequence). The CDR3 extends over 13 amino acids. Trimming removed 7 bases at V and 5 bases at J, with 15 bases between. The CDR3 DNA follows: TGTGCCAGCAATAACAGGGTACGGGACGAGCAGTACTTC. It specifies CASNNRVRDEQYF.

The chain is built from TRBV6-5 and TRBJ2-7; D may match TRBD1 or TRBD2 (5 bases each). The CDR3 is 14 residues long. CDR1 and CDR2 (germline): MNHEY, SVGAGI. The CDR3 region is CATTRGQSSYEQYF. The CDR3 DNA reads TGTGCTACGACGAGGGGTCAGAGCTCCTACGAGCAGTACTTC.

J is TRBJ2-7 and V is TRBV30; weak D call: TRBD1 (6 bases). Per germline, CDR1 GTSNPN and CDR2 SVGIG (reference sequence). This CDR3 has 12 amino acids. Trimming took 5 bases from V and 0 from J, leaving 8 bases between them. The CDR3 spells CAWARGSYEQYF. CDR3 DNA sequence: TGTGCCTGGGCCAGGGGCTCCTACGAGCAGTACTTC.

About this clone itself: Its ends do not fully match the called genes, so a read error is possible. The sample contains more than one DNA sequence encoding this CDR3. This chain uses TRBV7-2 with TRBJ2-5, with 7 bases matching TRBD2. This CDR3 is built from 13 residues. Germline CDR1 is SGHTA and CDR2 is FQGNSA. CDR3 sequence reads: CASSLRLAETQYF. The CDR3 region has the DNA TGTGCCAGCAGCTTAAGGCTAGCGGAGACTCAGTACTTC.

The CDR3 coding sequence is TGTGCCAGCAGTTTACAGGGGAATAGGGGCTACACCTTC. Translated, it gives CASSLQGNRGYTF. The chain combines TRBV27 with TRBJ1-2; maybe TRBD1 (6 bases). Germline V lookup: CDR1 MNHEY, CDR2 SMNVEV (reference sequence). The CDR3 covers 13 residues. V lost 2 bases and J lost 8, with 12 bases in between.

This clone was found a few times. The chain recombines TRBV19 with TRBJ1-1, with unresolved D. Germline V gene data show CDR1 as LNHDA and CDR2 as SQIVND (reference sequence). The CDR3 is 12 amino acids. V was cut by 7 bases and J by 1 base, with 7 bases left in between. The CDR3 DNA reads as TGTGCCAGTAAGTACAGGAACACTGAAGCTTTCTTT. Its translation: CASKYRNTEAFF.

The CDR3 DNA reads TGTGCCAGCAGCCCCGCCAGTGGCCTGGGGACCCAGTACTTC. Translation: CASSPASGLGTQYF. The rearrangement joins TRBV7-2 to TRBJ2-5; no clear D. CDR1 is SGHTA, CDR2 FQGNSA, per germline. Between the trimmed V and J ends, which lost 5 bases and 7 bases, there was a span of 17 bases. The CDR3 runs 14 residues.

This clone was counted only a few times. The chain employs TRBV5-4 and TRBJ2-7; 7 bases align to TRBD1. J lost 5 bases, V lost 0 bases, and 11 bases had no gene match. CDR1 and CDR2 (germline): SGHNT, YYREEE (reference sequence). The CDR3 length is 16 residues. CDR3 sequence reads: CASSLGAPGQLNEQYF. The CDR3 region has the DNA TGTGCCAGCAGCTTGGGAGCTCCGGGACAGCTCAACGAGCAGTACTTC.

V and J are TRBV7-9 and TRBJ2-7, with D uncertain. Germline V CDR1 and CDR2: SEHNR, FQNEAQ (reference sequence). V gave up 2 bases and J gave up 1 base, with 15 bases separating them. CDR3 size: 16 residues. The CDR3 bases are TGTGCCAGCAGCTTATCCCGCCTAGGCCTATCCTACGAGCAGTACTTC. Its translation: CASSLSRLGLSYEQYF.

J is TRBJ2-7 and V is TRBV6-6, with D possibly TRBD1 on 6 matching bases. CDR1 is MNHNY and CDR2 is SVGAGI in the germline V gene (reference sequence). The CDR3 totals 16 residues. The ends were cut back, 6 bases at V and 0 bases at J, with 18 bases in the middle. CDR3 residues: CASRPARQGLSYEQYF. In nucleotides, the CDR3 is TGTGCCAGCAGGCCCGCGCGGCAGGGGCTCTCCTACGAGCAGTACTTC.

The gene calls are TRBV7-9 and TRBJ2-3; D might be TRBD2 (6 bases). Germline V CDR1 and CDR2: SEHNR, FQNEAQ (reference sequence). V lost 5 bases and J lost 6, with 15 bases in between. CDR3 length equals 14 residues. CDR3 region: CASSPPGGSDTQYF. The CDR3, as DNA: TGTGCCAGCAGCCCGCCCGGAGGGAGTGATACGCAGTATTTT.

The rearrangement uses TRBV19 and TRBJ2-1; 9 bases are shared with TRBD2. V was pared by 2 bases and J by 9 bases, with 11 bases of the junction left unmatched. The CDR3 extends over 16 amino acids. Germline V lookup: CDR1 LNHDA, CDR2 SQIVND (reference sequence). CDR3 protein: CASSISGGRASGEQFF. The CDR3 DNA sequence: TGTGCCAGTAGTATAAGTGGCGGGAGGGCCTCGGGTGAGCAGTTCTTC.

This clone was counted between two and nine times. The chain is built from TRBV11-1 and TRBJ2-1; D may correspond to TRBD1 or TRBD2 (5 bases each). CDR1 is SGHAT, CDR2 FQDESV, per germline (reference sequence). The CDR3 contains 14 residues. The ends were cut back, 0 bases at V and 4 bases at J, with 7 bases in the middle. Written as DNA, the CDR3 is TGTGCCAGCAGCTTAGCGGGGGTATACAATGAGCAGTTCTTC. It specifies CASSLAGVYNEQFF.

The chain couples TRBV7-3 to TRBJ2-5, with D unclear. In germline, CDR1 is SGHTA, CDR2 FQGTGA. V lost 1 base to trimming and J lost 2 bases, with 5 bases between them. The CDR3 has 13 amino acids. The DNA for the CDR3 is TGTGCCAGCAGCTTAAGTGGTCAAGAGACCCAGTACTTC. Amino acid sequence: CASSLSGQETQYF.

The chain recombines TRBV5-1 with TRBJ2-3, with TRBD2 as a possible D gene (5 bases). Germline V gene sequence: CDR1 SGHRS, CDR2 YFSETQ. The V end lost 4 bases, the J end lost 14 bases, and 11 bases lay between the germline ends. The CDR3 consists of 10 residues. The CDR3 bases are TGCGCCAGCAGCCTCCCGGCGGGGTATTTT. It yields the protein CASSLPAGYF.

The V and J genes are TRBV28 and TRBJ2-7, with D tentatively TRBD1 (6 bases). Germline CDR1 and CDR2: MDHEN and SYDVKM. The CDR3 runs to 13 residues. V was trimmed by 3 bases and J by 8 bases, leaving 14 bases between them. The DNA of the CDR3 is TGTGCCAGCAGTTTTCCAGGGGTCCAGAAGCAGTACTTC. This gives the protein CASSFPGVQKQYF.

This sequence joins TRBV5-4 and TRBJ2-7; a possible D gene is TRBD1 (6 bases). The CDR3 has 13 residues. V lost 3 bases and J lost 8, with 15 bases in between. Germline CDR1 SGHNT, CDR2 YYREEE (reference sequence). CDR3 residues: CASSYGQRDQQYF. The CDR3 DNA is TGTGCCAGCAGCTACGGACAGCGCGACCAGCAGTACTTC. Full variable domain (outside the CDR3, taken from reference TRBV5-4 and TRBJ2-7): ETGVTQSPTHLIKTRGQQVTLRCSSQSGHNTVSWYQQALGQGPQFIFQYYREEENGRGNFPPRFSGLQFPNYSSELNVNALELDDSALYLCASSYGQRDQQYFGPGTRLTVT.

The CDR3 DNA sequence: TGTGCCGGGGGAGGACAGAACACTGAAGCTTTCTTT. Protein product: CAGGGQNTEAFF. The rearrangement joins TRBV18 to TRBJ1-1; the D gene is possibly TRBD1 (5 bases). In germline, CDR1 is KGHSH, CDR2 LQKENI. The CDR3 has 12 residues. V lost 11 bases and J lost 1, with 11 bases in between. Supplemented by reference TRBV18 and TRBJ1-1, the full variable domain reads NAGVMQNPRHLVRRRGQEARLRCSPMKGHSHVYWYRQLPEEGLKFMVYLQKENIIDESGMPKERFSAEFPKEGPSILRIQQVVRGDSAAYFCAGGGQNTEAFFGQGTRLTVV.

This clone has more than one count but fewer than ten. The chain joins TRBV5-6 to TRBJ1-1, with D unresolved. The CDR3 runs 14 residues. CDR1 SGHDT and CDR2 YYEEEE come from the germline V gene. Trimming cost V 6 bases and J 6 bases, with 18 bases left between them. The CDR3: CASTYMTAIPEAFF. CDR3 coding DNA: TGTGCCAGCACCTATATGACGGCGATTCCTGAAGCTTTCTTT. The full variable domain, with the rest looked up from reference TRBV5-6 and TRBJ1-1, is DAGVTQSPTHLIKTRGQQVTLRCSPKSGHDTVSWYQQALGQGPQFIFQYYEEEERQRGNFPDRFSGHQFPNYSSELNVNALLLGDSALYLCASTYMTAIPEAFFGQGTRLTVV.

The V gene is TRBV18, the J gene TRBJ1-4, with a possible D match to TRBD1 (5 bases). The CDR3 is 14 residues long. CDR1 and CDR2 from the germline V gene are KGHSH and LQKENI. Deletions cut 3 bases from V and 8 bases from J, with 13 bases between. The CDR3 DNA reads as TGTGCCAGCTCACCTTCATCCCGGGGGGAAAAACTGTTTTTT. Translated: CASSPSSRGEKLFF.

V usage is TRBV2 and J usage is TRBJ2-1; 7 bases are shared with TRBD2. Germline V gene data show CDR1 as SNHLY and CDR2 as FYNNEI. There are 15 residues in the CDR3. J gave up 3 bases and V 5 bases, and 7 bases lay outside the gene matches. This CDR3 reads CASSPTSVGYNEQFF. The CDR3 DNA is TGTGCCAGCAGTCCTACTAGCGTAGGCTACAATGAGCAGTTCTTC.

The CDR3 here is CAISPRGGQDTQYF. CDR3 nucleotides: TGTGCCATCAGCCCGCGGGGGGGCCAAGATACGCAGTATTTT. The V gene is TRBV10-3, the J gene TRBJ2-3; 9 bases are a match to TRBD2. The V gene end was trimmed by 6 bases and the J gene end by 5 bases; junction bases not matched to a gene: 6. Per the germline V gene, CDR1 is ENHRY and CDR2 is SYGVKD. CDR3 size: 14 residues.

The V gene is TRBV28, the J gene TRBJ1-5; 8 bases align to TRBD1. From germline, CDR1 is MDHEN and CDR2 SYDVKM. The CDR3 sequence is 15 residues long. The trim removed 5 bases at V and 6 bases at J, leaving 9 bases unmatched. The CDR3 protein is CASSMTQGGVQPQHF. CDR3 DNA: TGTGCCAGCAGTATGACACAGGGGGGCGTTCAGCCCCAGCATTTT.

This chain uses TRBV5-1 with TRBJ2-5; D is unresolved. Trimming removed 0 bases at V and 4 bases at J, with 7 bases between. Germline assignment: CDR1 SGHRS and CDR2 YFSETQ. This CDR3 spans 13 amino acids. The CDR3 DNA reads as TGCGCCAGCAGCTTGGAGCTAATAGAGACCCAGTACTTC. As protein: CASSLELIETQYF. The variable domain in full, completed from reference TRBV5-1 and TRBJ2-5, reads KAGVTQTPRYLIKTRGQQVTLSCSPISGHRSVSWYQQTPGQGLQFLFEYFSETQRNKGNFPGRFSGRQFSNSRSEMNVSTLELGDSALYLCASSLELIETQYFGPGTRLLVL.

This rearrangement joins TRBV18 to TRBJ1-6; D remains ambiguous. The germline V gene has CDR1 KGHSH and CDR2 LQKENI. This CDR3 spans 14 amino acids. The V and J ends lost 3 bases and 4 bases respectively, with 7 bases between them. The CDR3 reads CASSPSDYNSPLHF. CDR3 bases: TGTGCCAGCTCACCGTCCGATTATAATTCACCCCTCCACTTT.